Following are 22 T cell receptor beta chains from one sample sequenced in a study of shared clonotypes between healthy human individuals. Naive CD8 cells lacked CD45RO, underwent positive selection for CCR7 and left out terminally differentiated effector memory CD45RA+ cells. Data came from immunoSEQ multiplex PCR; TCRdb stores just in-frame clones and leaves some out. Among hundreds of thousands of clones listed, roughly 98% were seen once. The sample consisted of naive CD8+ T cells sorted from blood. These receptors all come from a man aged 25-45 years in good health.

The chain carries TRBV7-9 and TRBJ2-6; 7 nucleotides match TRBD1. Germline-derived CDR1 and CDR2 are SEHNR and FQNEAQ (reference sequence). V lost 5 bases to trimming and J lost 12 bases; unmatched junction nucleotides: 22. The CDR3 sequence is 18 residues long. In DNA, the CDR3 is TGTGCCAGCAGCGCAAAGCAACGACAGGGATCCTGGAGTGGCGTCCTGACTTTC. This codes for CASSAKQRQGSWSGVLTF.

V usage is TRBV25-1 and J usage is TRBJ1-1, with D maybe TRBD1 (6 bases). The germline gives CDR1 MGHDK, CDR2 SYGVNS. This CDR3 has 15 residues. V gave up 1 base and J gave up 3 bases, with 12 bases separating them. The CDR3: CASSELRGGDTEAFF. CDR3 sequence (DNA): TGTGCCAGCAGTGAATTAAGAGGGGGGGACACTGAAGCTTTCTTT.

The V and J genes are TRBV2 and TRBJ2-2, with D possibly TRBD1 on 6 matching bases. The CDR3 is 15 residues long. Germline CDR1 and CDR2: SNHLY and FYNNEI. Trimming took off 3 bases at V and 3 bases at J, with 11 bases between the two ends. CDR3 sequence reads: CASSEQGTDTGELFF. The CDR3 DNA is TGTGCCAGCAGTGAGCAGGGGACGGACACCGGGGAGCTGTTTTTT.

This rearrangement joins TRBV27 to TRBJ2-1; D unclear. CDR1 MNHEY and CDR2 SMNVEV come from the germline V gene (reference sequence). V lost 3 bases and J lost 6, with 9 bases in between. The CDR3 length is 13 residues. The CDR3: CASSFAAVNEQFF. The CDR3 DNA is TGTGCCAGCAGTTTCGCAGCCGTCAATGAGCAGTTCTTC.

The rearrangement joins TRBV2 to TRBJ1-1; D remains ambiguous. Germline lookup yields CDR1 SNHLY and CDR2 FYNNEI. Trimming took 5 bases from V and 7 from J, leaving 11 bases between them. The CDR3 has 12 residues. The chain's CDR3 is CASSPRKSEAFF. The CDR3 DNA follows: TGTGCCAGCAGTCCGCGAAAGAGTGAAGCTTTCTTT.

The table lists this clone with a count of one. The identical CDR3 is also encoded by other nucleotide sequences in the sample. The J gene is TRBJ1-4, the V gene TRBV28, with D unresolved. V was pared by 1 base and J by 7 bases, with 10 bases between. The CDR3 totals 14 residues. CDR1 and CDR2 from the germline V gene are MDHEN and SYDVKM. This chain's CDR3 is CASSLSGEGEKLFF. CDR3 DNA sequence: TGTGCCAGCAGTTTATCGGGAGAGGGTGAAAAACTGTTTTTT.

The V call is TRBV28, the J call TRBJ1-5; 11 bases fit TRBD1. The CDR3 contains 14 residues. V lost 2 bases to trimming and J lost 9 bases; unmatched junction nucleotides: 3. Germline V lookup: CDR1 MDHEN, CDR2 SYDVKM. Here the CDR3 reads CASSLGTGGAPQHF. DNA of the CDR3: TGTGCCAGCAGTTTAGGGACAGGGGGTGCGCCCCAGCATTTT.

The chain has TRBV2 and TRBJ2-7; maybe TRBD1 (6 bases). V dropped 8 bases and J dropped 4 bases, with 12 bases sitting between them. The CDR3 extends over 12 amino acids. Germline lookup yields CDR1 SNHLY and CDR2 FYNNEI. CDR3: CASVERGYEQYF. Written as DNA, the CDR3 is TGTGCCAGCGTGGAAAGGGGGTACGAGCAGTACTTC.

The V call is TRBV6-6, the J call TRBJ1-1; D ambiguous. V was pared by 1 base and J by 3 bases, with 0 bases between. The CDR3 consists of 11 residues. Germline lookup yields CDR1 MNHNY and CDR2 SVGAGI (reference sequence). The CDR3 protein is CASSYYTEAFF. The CDR3 DNA sequence: TGTGCCAGCAGTTACTACACTGAAGCTTTCTTT.

The V and J genes are TRBV6-1 and TRBJ1-4; possible D gene TRBD1, 5 bases. V was shortened by 3 bases and J by 13 bases, with 24 bases between the two germline ends. Germline CDR1 MNHNS, CDR2 SASEGT. The CDR3 has 16 amino acids. The CDR3 DNA follows: TGTGCCAGCAGTGACTACCTGGGACCGTCCCGGGGGGGACTGTTTTTT. This encodes CASSDYLGPSRGGLFF.

This chain connects TRBV5-1 to TRBJ1-2; unclear D gene. Germline V gives CDR1 SGHRS, CDR2 YFSETQ. Trimming left V 7 bases short and J 4 bases short, with 17 bases between. CDR3 length equals 14 residues. CDR3 sequence reads: CASFDFRKTYGYTF. The CDR3 bases are TGCGCCAGCTTCGATTTTCGAAAGACCTATGGCTACACCTTC.

Remarks on this clone: This sample includes further DNA sequences coding for the same CDR3. The chain combines TRBV5-6 with TRBJ2-5; 9 bases match TRBD1. The V gene's germline CDR1 is SGHDT and CDR2 YYEEEE. This CDR3 spans 14 amino acids. J was trimmed by 2 bases and V by 4 bases; bases with no gene match: 3. The chain's CDR3 is CASSLGQGQETQYF. CDR3 DNA: TGTGCCAGCAGCCTAGGACAGGGGCAAGAGACCCAGTACTTC.

This chain joins TRBV7-9 and TRBJ2-1; D is undetermined. CDR3 length equals 13 residues. Germline CDR1 is SEHNR and CDR2 is FQNEAQ (reference sequence). V dropped 3 bases and J dropped 4 bases, with 7 bases sitting between them. The CDR3 coding sequence is TGTGCCAGCAGCTTCGAGTCGTACAATGAGCAGTTCTTC. Its protein is CASSFESYNEQFF.

The V gene is TRBV28, the J gene TRBJ2-7, with D uncertain. This CDR3 spans 11 amino acids. Germline V gene data show CDR1 as MDHEN and CDR2 as SYDVKM. The germline V and J ends were trimmed by 4 bases and 7 bases, with 8 bases remaining between them. The CDR3 sequence: CASSYRLEQYF. CDR3 in DNA: TGTGCCAGCAGTTATAGGTTAGAGCAGTACTTC.

The gene calls are TRBV7-8 and TRBJ2-2; D is possibly TRBD2 (6 bases). This CDR3 is 15 amino acids long. Trimming pared 7 bases from V and 6 bases from J, leaving 18 bases between. Per germline, CDR1 SGHVS and CDR2 FQNEAQ. Written as DNA, the CDR3 is TGTGCCAGCACCTCCAGCGGGCAGGGTGCCGGGGAGCTGTTTTTT. This codes for CASTSSGQGAGELFF.

This chain uses TRBV29-1 with TRBJ2-7, with D possibly being TRBD2 (6 bases). V was pared by 7 bases and J by 0 bases, with 13 bases between. CDR1 is SQVTM and CDR2 is ANQGSEA in the germline V gene. This CDR3 is built from 13 residues. The CDR3 loop reads CSGLTGGSYEQYF. The CDR3 nucleotides are TGCAGCGGCCTTACCGGGGGCTCCTACGAGCAGTACTTC.

V usage is TRBV28 and J usage is TRBJ2-1, with D tentatively TRBD1 or TRBD2 (5 bases each). The CDR3 covers 12 residues. Germline V gene data show CDR1 as MDHEN and CDR2 as SYDVKM. With 4 bases removed from V and 8 bases from J, the gap between germline ends came to 9 bases. CDR3 region: CASSWDDYEQFF. CDR3 nucleotide sequence: TGTGCCAGCAGTTGGGACGACTATGAGCAGTTCTTC.

This chain connects TRBV7-2 to TRBJ2-7; D is undetermined. Germline loops: CDR1 SGHTA, CDR2 FQGNSA. CDR3 length equals 14 residues. The V end lost 1 base, the J end lost 3 bases, and 10 bases lay between the germline ends. The CDR3 loop is CASSLGPLGYEQYF. The CDR3 DNA reads TGTGCCAGCAGCTTAGGACCTTTGGGCTACGAGCAGTACTTC.

This chain joins TRBV29-1 and TRBJ2-2, with 10 positions matching TRBD1. The CDR3 runs 17 residues. J was trimmed by 7 bases and V by 0 bases; bases with no gene match: 11. Germline values: CDR1 SQVTM, CDR2 ANQGSEA. As DNA, the CDR3 is TGCAGCGTTGAAGACGGGTACGGGACAGGGGTTATCGGGGAGCTGTTTTTT. Amino acids: CSVEDGYGTGVIGELFF.

The rearrangement joins TRBV9 to TRBJ2-7; 11 bases line up with TRBD2. CDR3 size: 14 residues. Germline V gives CDR1 SGDLS, CDR2 YYNGEE. V lost 2 bases to trimming and J lost 6 bases; unmatched junction nucleotides: 4. In DNA form, the CDR3 reads TGTGCCAGCAGCGTCTTTAGCGGGAGGGGCGAGCAGTACTTC. It is translated as CASSVFSGRGEQYF.

The chain joins TRBV7-9 to TRBJ2-5, with no clear D. This CDR3 has 14 residues. Germline V lookup: CDR1 SEHNR, CDR2 FQNEAQ (reference sequence). Trimming removed 4 bases at V and 0 bases at J, with 9 bases between. The CDR3 spells CASSSDTDQETQYF. In DNA form, the CDR3 reads TGTGCCAGCAGCTCTGACACGGACCAAGAGACCCAGTACTTC.

The chain employs TRBV11-2 and TRBJ2-5; TRBD2 matches 8 bases. Trimming at V came to 0 bases and at J to 4 bases, leaving 4 bases not matched to a gene. The CDR3 loop spans 15 amino acids. The germline gives CDR1 SGHAT, CDR2 FQNNGV. CDR3 in DNA: TGTGCCAGCAGCTTAGATCGCCTAGCGGGAGAGACCCAGTACTTC. This translates into CASSLDRLAGETQYF.